This TCR beta chain was identified during a study of blood T cell repertoires in COVID-19. The length of the CDR3 is 16 residues. V shed 3 bases and J 4 bases; nucleotides not matched to a gene: 6. The germline CDR1 and CDR2 sequences are KGHSH and LQKENI. Participant ages covered roughly 18 to 90 years across 24 US areas. Original processing notes: Reference gene primer amplification in the assay estimated nucleated cell counts. The method was immunoSEQ multiplex PCR; TCRdb's version includes in-frame clones alone and lacks a portion of them. The DNA gave D and trimming, while V, J and clone size come from that table. The table has over 300,000 clones, around nine tenths seen once.

The sequence came from a woman in her twenties or thirties who had recovered from COVID-19. Input material: PBMCs or T cells enriched from blood (not recorded which). This chain links TRBV18 with TRBJ1-2; 12 nucleotides agree with TRBD1. CDR3 sequence (DNA): TGTGCCAGCTCACCGGAAGGGACAGGGGGCGCCTATGGCTACACCTTC. As protein: CASSPEGTGGAYGYTF.